This T cell receptor (beta chain) was identified during a study of blood T cells in healthy people across ages. Points from the study as a whole: TCR beta diversity correlated strongly with naive T cell percentage.

V shed 2 bases and J 3 bases; nucleotides not matched to a gene: 14. Germline assignment: CDR1 DFQATT and CDR2 SNEGSKA (reference sequence). CDR3 size: 18 residues. With regard to this clonotype: Its antigen is as yet unknown.

Through a sample-barcoded 5' primer and a J-beta primer mix, a second PCR was run for roughly 7 to 11 cycles. TCRdb reprocessed the 5' RACE reads via MiXCR and lists one record per CDR3 protein. The sample holds 1.5 million to 2 million distinct CDR3 sequences, around half seen once. The chain is built from TRBV20-1 and TRBJ2-1; TRBD1 aligns across 9 bases. Sequencing was done on a sample of blood. This clonotype originated in a woman between 35 and 50 years old in good health. The CDR3 sequence: CSARNRVLGTGNYNEQFF. CDR3 DNA sequence: TGCAGTGCTAGAAATCGAGTCCTTGGGACAGGGAACTACAATGAGCAGTTCTTC.